The 10 T cell receptor beta chains in this list originate from one sample, sequenced in a study of cytomegalovirus exposure and HLA in healthy donors. Both 60 Vbeta primers and 13 Jbeta primers went into the PCR. TCRdb keeps only in-frame clones here, not all; method: immunoSEQ multiplex PCR. In the table there are 25,000 to 40,000 clones, 65% of which are singletons. Sequencing was carried out using PBMCs. The origin of the receptors is a man aged 50 or older in good health and CMV-seropositive.

V gene TRBV6-5 combines with J gene TRBJ2-7, with 7 bases that match TRBD2. The trim removed 0 bases at V and 3 bases at J, leaving 5 bases unmatched. This CDR3 has 15 residues. CDR1 is MNHEY, CDR2 SVGAGI, per germline. CDR3 nucleotides: TGTGCCAGCAGTTACTCGACGGCGGGGGACTACGAGCAGTACTTC. It encodes CASSYSTAGDYEQYF.

This clone was recorded a few times. The chain is built from TRBV30 and TRBJ2-3; 7 bases are shared with TRBD1. V was clipped by 3 bases and J by 6 bases; unmatched bases: 18. Germline lookup yields CDR1 GTSNPN and CDR2 SVGIG (reference sequence). The CDR3 loop spans 17 amino acids. The CDR3: CAWRSPRTGSYWDTQYF. CDR3 bases: TGTGCCTGGAGGTCCCCCCGGACAGGTTCCTATTGGGATACGCAGTATTTT.

The chain has TRBV5-1 and TRBJ2-7, with 10 nucleotides matching TRBD1. The CDR3 is made up of 14 amino acids. After removal of 2 bases from V and 9 bases from J, the junction contained 8 bases not matched to a gene. Per the germline V gene, CDR1 is SGHRS and CDR2 is YFSETQ. CDR3: CASSFSGTGETQYF. The CDR3 nucleotides read TGCGCCAGCAGCTTCTCCGGGACAGGGGAGACGCAGTACTTC.

The chain joins TRBV4-1 to TRBJ1-5, with 7 bases lining up with TRBD1. Germline CDR1 MGHRA, CDR2 YSYEKL. The CDR3 contains 15 residues. Trimming at V came to 3 bases and at J to 5 bases, leaving 7 bases not matched to a gene. CDR3 DNA: TGCGCCAGCAGCCACCCCGGGACAGACTATCAGCCCCAGCATTTT. It encodes CASSHPGTDYQPQHF.

This clone occurred a few times. CDR3 residues: CASSETRYNSPLHF. CDR3 bases: TGTGCCAGCAGTGAAACCCGGTATAATTCACCCCTCCACTTT. This sequence joins TRBV2 and TRBJ1-6; D remains unclear. V was clipped by 2 bases and J by 4 bases, with 6 bases between them. The CDR3 has 14 residues. Germline V gives CDR1 SNHLY, CDR2 FYNNEI.

J is TRBJ1-2 and V is TRBV5-1; the match to TRBD1 covers 7 bases. The V gene's germline CDR1 is SGHRS and CDR2 YFSETQ. Trimming cost V 4 bases and J 0 bases; bases outside gene matches: 3. There are 14 residues in the CDR3. This chain's CDR3 is CASSLDRANYGYTF. In nucleotides, the CDR3 is TGCGCCAGCAGCCTCGACAGGGCTAACTATGGCTACACCTTC.

Sample share makes this clone medium-sized. The sample holds other DNA sequences that translate to the same CDR3. CDR3 sequence reads: CASSRREDYEQYF. The CDR3 region has the DNA TGTGCCAGCTCTCGGCGGGAGGACTACGAGCAGTACTTC. The rearrangement links TRBV7-9 to TRBJ2-7, with 8 bases matching TRBD2. V lost 8 bases to trimming and J lost 3 bases; unmatched junction nucleotides: 6. The V gene's germline CDR1 is SEHNR and CDR2 FQNEAQ (reference sequence). CDR3 size: 13 residues.

The chain links TRBV30 to TRBJ1-2; D possibly corresponds to TRBD1 (6 bases). V was clipped by 5 bases and J by 4 bases, with 11 bases between them. The CDR3 totals 12 residues. Germline V lookup: CDR1 GTSNPN, CDR2 SVGIG (reference sequence). CDR3 in amino acids: CAWQDRAYGYTF. Here the CDR3 DNA reads TGTGCCTGGCAGGACAGAGCCTATGGCTACACCTTC.

The CDR3 region has the DNA TGTGCCAGCAGCGTAGAGCTGGGCCAAGGAACCGGGGAGCTGTTTTTT. The encoded protein is CASSVELGQGTGELFF. The chain uses TRBV9 and TRBJ2-2; unclear D gene. The V gene's germline CDR1 is SGDLS and CDR2 YYNGEE. Trimming left V 0 bases short and J 5 bases short, with 14 bases between. The CDR3 runs 16 residues.

V and J are TRBV9 and TRBJ2-1; maybe TRBD1 (6 bases). This CDR3 region has 15 residues. Germline V gene lookup returns CDR1 SGDLS and CDR2 YYNGEE. V gave up 4 bases and J gave up 4 bases, with 15 bases separating them. This CDR3 reads CASSLDRTLYNEQFF. The CDR3 DNA is TGTGCCAGCAGCCTCGACAGGACCCTTTACAATGAGCAGTTCTTC.